Shown below are 19 T cell receptor beta chains from a single sample sequenced in a study of cytomegalovirus exposure and HLA in healthy donors. 60 Vbeta and 13 Jbeta primers were used in PCR. This table comes from immunoSEQ multiplex PCR, and its TCRdb copy is limited to in-frame clones, with some not included. The sample consists of around 200,000 clones, about 75% of them appearing once. The sequenced material came from PBMCs. The receptor set was obtained from a male donor in good health and CMV-seronegative.

This chain connects TRBV7-9 to TRBJ1-2, with TRBD1 as a possible D gene (5 bases). V shed 3 bases and J shed 0 bases, with 8 bases lying between them. This CDR3 region has 14 residues. Germline CDR1 reads SEHNR; CDR2 reads FQNEAQ (reference sequence). In DNA, the CDR3 is TGTGCCAGCAGCTTCCAACAGGCTAACTATGGCTACACCTTC. Encoded protein: CASSFQQANYGYTF.

The chain has TRBV18 and TRBJ2-7; TRBD1 might be the D (5 bases). V was cut by 3 bases and J by 5 bases, with 11 bases left in between. The CDR3 length is 13 residues. Germline CDR1 reads KGHSH; CDR2 reads LQKENI. CDR3 in DNA: TGTGCCAGCTCACCGGACACCCTCCACGAGCAGTACTTC. This translates into CASSPDTLHEQYF.

This clone occurred once. The genes are TRBV7-2 and TRBJ2-2; TRBD1 agrees at 7 bases. The CDR3 has 13 residues. The germline V gene has CDR1 SGHTA and CDR2 FQGNSA. Trimming removed 2 bases from V and 6 bases from J; junction bases left unmatched: 0. This CDR3 is CASSLQGAGELFF. The DNA for the CDR3 is TGTGCCAGCAGCTTACAGGGGGCCGGGGAGCTGTTTTTT.

The chain uses TRBV6-6 and TRBJ2-5, with 9 bases fitting TRBD1. The J call may not be correct, given that the DNA end is closer to TRBJ2-7. The V gene's germline CDR1 is MNHNY and CDR2 SVGAGI (reference sequence). This CDR3 spans 14 amino acids. Here the CDR3 DNA reads TGTGCCAGCCTGTCCCGGGACAGGGATTACGAGCAGTACTTC. Translation: CASLSRDRDYEQYF.

This clone was found a few times. V gene TRBV6-5 combines with J gene TRBJ1-1, with TRBD1 matching 9 bases. V lost 6 bases, J lost 1 base, and 3 bases stayed unmatched. Germline CDR1 reads MNHEY; CDR2 reads SVGAGI. The CDR3 covers 14 residues. The CDR3 DNA reads as TGTGCCAGCAGGAGACAGGGGGAGAACACTGAAGCTTTCTTT. Residues: CASRRQGENTEAFF.

This chain uses TRBV4-3 with TRBJ2-1, with D hard to call. The V end lost 1 base, the J end lost 10 bases, and 11 bases lay between the germline ends. Germline CDR1 LGHNA, CDR2 YSLEER. The CDR3 is 13 residues long. In DNA form, the CDR3 reads TGCGCCAGCAGCCAAGTGTTAGCCGTAGAGCAGTTCTTC. It specifies CASSQVLAVEQFF.

The chain carries TRBV7-3 and TRBJ2-7, with 9 positions matching TRBD1. The V segment lost 5 bases and the J segment 2 bases; nucleotides outside the gene matches: 10. CDR3 length: 16 amino acids. CDR1 is SGHTA, CDR2 FQGTGA, per germline. CDR3 coding DNA: TGTGCCAGCAGCGCCGGTTCCGGGACAGGGACCTACGAGCAGTACTTC. This sequence encodes CASSAGSGTGTYEQYF.

The chain recombines TRBV7-2 with TRBJ1-2; 9 nucleotides line up with TRBD1. The length of the CDR3 is 16 residues. The V segment lost 1 base and the J segment 6 bases; nucleotides outside the gene matches: 9. Germline V gene sequence: CDR1 SGHTA, CDR2 FQGNSA. The CDR3 reads CASSLVTGGSVNGYTF. Here the CDR3 DNA reads TGTGCCAGCAGCTTAGTAACAGGGGGCTCGGTTAATGGCTACACCTTC.

The genes are TRBV9 and TRBJ2-7, with 13 bases matching TRBD2. The CDR3 runs to 15 residues. The J segment lost 4 bases and the V segment lost 0 bases, leaving 1 base of the junction unmatched. Germline V gene lookup returns CDR1 SGDLS and CDR2 YYNGEE. The CDR3 sequence is CASSVGTSGGYEQYF. CDR3 DNA sequence: TGTGCCAGCAGCGTAGGGACTAGCGGGGGTTACGAGCAGTACTTC.

The rearrangement joins TRBV19 to TRBJ2-7, with 10 bases lining up with TRBD1. This CDR3 comprises 15 residues. Losses at the gene ends were 6 bases for V and 3 bases for J; bases not matched to a gene: 8. Germline V CDR1 and CDR2: LNHDA, SQIVND (reference sequence). The CDR3 reads CASSPAGTGDYEQYF. The CDR3 nucleotides are TGTGCCAGTAGCCCAGCAGGGACAGGGGACTACGAGCAGTACTTC.

The CDR3 loop is CASSRGRSTNNQPQHF. CDR3 in DNA: TGTGCCAGCAGCCGAGGCAGATCCACGAACAATCAGCCCCAGCATTTT. This chain links TRBV28 with TRBJ1-5; D remains ambiguous. Germline lookup yields CDR1 MDHEN and CDR2 SYDVKM. With 6 bases removed from V and 3 bases from J, the gap between germline ends came to 18 bases. This CDR3 has 16 residues.

This chain links TRBV4-3 with TRBJ2-2, with TRBD1 matching over 10 bases. This CDR3 has 16 residues. Germline V CDR1 and CDR2: LGHNA, YSLEER. V was pared by 0 bases and J by 6 bases, with 4 bases of the junction left unmatched. DNA of the CDR3: TGCGCCAGCAGCCAAGATTTGGGGACAGGGGCCGGGGAGCTGTTTTTT. Protein: CASSQDLGTGAGELFF.

This chain connects TRBV4-1 to TRBJ2-7, with TRBD2 matching 13 bases. V shed 2 bases, J shed 6 bases, and the junction held 10 bases outside the gene matches. Germline V lookup: CDR1 MGHRA, CDR2 YSYEKL. The length of the CDR3 is 17 residues. The DNA of the CDR3 is TGCGCCAGCAGCCAACGGGCTCTTACTAGCGGGAGGGGCGAGCAGTACTTC. Encoded protein: CASSQRALTSGRGEQYF.

A single count supports this clone. V is TRBV5-1 and J is TRBJ2-3; TRBD2 matches 9 bases. J gave up 2 bases and V 1 base, and 5 bases lay outside the gene matches. The CDR3 spans 16 residues. Germline assignment: CDR1 SGHRS and CDR2 YFSETQ. The CDR3 region has the DNA TGCGCCAGCAGCTTGAGGGCTAGCGGGGTCACAGATACGCAGTATTTT. Its translation: CASSLRASGVTDTQYF.

CDR3 residues: CASSKDMNTGELFF. The CDR3 bases are TGCGCCAGCAGCAAAGACATGAACACCGGGGAGCTGTTTTTT. V usage is TRBV5-1 and J usage is TRBJ2-2; D not certain. This CDR3 has 14 residues. From germline, CDR1 is SGHRS and CDR2 YFSETQ. V was shortened by 4 bases and J by 1 base, with 8 bases between the two germline ends.

CDR3 nucleotides: TGCGCCAGCAGCTTGGGATCAGACACCCGCGCCGATACGCAGTATTTT. This gives the protein CASSLGSDTRADTQYF. J is TRBJ2-3 and V is TRBV5-1; D ambiguous. The CDR3 is 16 amino acids. Germline V gives CDR1 SGHRS, CDR2 YFSETQ. V lost 0 bases and J lost 6, with 17 bases in between.

This clone was observed a single time. The chain combines TRBV19 with TRBJ1-5, with D perhaps matching TRBD1 (6 bases). The CDR3 has 14 residues. V lost 8 bases and J lost 6, with 17 bases in between. Germline V CDR1 and CDR2: LNHDA, SQIVND (reference sequence). The CDR3 nucleotides read TGTGCCAGTGATCGCCGGGGGGGCGGTCAGCCCCAGCATTTT. Encoded protein: CASDRRGGGQPQHF.

This rearrangement joins TRBV27 to TRBJ2-3; TRBD2 matches 7 bases. The CDR3 consists of 14 residues. The germline gives CDR1 MNHEY, CDR2 SMNVEV (reference sequence). The ends lost 5 bases at V and 3 bases at J; junction bases unmatched: 5. The DNA for the CDR3 is TGTGCCAGCAGTGAGCGGGGCGGGACAGATACGCAGTATTTT. As protein: CASSERGGTDTQYF.

The chain couples TRBV2 to TRBJ2-5, with a possible D match to TRBD2 (5 bases). Germline CDR1 is SNHLY and CDR2 is FYNNEI. Trimming left V 8 bases short and J 0 bases short, with 7 bases between. The CDR3 spans 12 residues. In DNA, the CDR3 is TGTGCCAGCGTGACTAACCAAGAGACCCAGTACTTC. Translating gives CASVTNQETQYF.